This T cell receptor (beta chain) is drawn from a study of beta chain features in type 1 diabetes. It was via CD45RO/CCR7/CD25/CD127/CD95/CD27 that CD4+ naive, central memory, regulatory and stem cell-like memory cells were sorted. The CDR3 has 17 amino acids. Trimming cost V 4 bases and J 4 bases; bases outside gene matches: 13. Looked up from germline, CDR1 is SGHNT and CDR2 is YYREEE (reference sequence). As concerns this clone: Its antigen is not known.

General study results and limits: There were fewer insertions and more deletions at the VDJ junctions of type 1 diabetes patients.

Since all of the isolated RNA was reverse transcribed, expressed TCRB transcripts were what got sequenced. TCRdb's copy holds only in-frame clones and misses some; the assay was immunoSEQ multiplex PCR. This sample has 200,000 to 250,000 clones, with 25% to 35% found just once. This chain joins TRBV5-4 and TRBJ1-2; 10 bases align to TRBD1. The sequence was obtained from a man aged 25 to 40 in good health. The sample consisted of central memory CD4+ T cells from blood. The CDR3, as DNA: TGTGCCAGCAGCCTGGCCGGGACAGGGGCGTCTCTCTATGGCTACACCTTC. This sequence encodes CASSLAGTGASLYGYTF.